This T cell receptor beta chain emerged from a study of blood T cell repertoires in COVID-19. Individuals drawn from under 30 US areas were about 18 to 95 years old. Participants were placed into cohorts based on the clinical history they reported. Cohort 3 recovered donors had two negative PCRs, clearance, or symptom resolution. Germline assignment: CDR1 MNHEY and CDR2 SVGAGI. V lost 7 bases, J lost 11 bases, and 23 bases lay in between. The CDR3 covers 14 residues. Authors' data handling: Amplification of reference gene primers was used by the study to estimate nucleated cell counts. The method was immunoSEQ multiplex PCR; TCRdb's version includes in-frame clones alone and lacks a portion of them. From that table come the V and J calls and clone size; the DNA was used to work out D and trimming. The sample gives fewer than 350,000 clones, around nine tenths of which show up once; 1.7% is in the top ten.

Only one count was recorded for this clone. The chain is built from TRBV6-5 and TRBJ1-1; a weak D match, TRBD1 (5 bases). Sequences were obtained from PBMCs or T cells enriched from blood (not recorded which). This TCR was sampled from a woman aged 40 to 50 who had recovered from COVID-19. In DNA, the CDR3 is TGTGCCAGCACCGGATCCGGGACCAGGGCGGGGGCTTTCTTT. Translation: CASTGSGTRAGAFF.